The rows below give T cell receptor beta chains drawn from one sample of a study of shared clonotypes between healthy human individuals. Method: immunoSEQ multiplex PCR; TCRdb's copy keeps in-frame clones and lacks some. Among roughly 850,000 clones listed, 90% to 97% were seen once. Sequencing input: naive CD8+ T cells sorted from blood. The source is a man aged 25-45 years in good health. The CDR3 runs from the conserved cysteine through the conserved F or W. D genes are given only for firm matches. Clone sizes are given selectively: once, few, many, or a class where the clone is expanded.

clone_size	v_call	cdr3_length	j_call	d_call	cdr3_aa	cdr3_nt
NA	TRBV20-1	11	TRBJ2-3	NA	CSARVVDTQYF	TGCAGTGCTAGAGTTGTAGATACGCAGTATTTT
NA	TRBV5-1	15	TRBJ2-2	NA	CASSPRQVLTGELFF	TGCGCCAGCAGCCCGAGACAGGTGCTGACCGGGGAGCTGTTTTTT
NA	TRBV28	15	TRBJ2-4	NA	CASTGVGVAKNIQYF	TGTGCCAGCACAGGGGTTGGTGTAGCCAAAAACATTCAGTACTTC
NA	TRBV27	14	TRBJ1-4	NA	CASSLYGGDEKLFF	TGTGCCAGCAGTTTATATGGGGGCGACGAAAAACTGTTTTTT
NA	TRBV2	16	TRBJ2-1	NA	CASSEDRVFSYNEQFF	TGTGCCAGCAGTGAAGACAGGGTATTCTCCTACAATGAGCAGTTCTTC
NA	TRBV27	14	TRBJ2-7	NA	CASSFSRSSYEQYF	TGTGCCAGCAGTTTCTCTAGAAGCTCCTACGAGCAGTACTTC
NA	TRBV4-1	12	TRBJ2-1	NA	CASSQEYDEQFF	TGCGCCAGCAGCCAAGAATATGATGAGCAGTTCTTC
NA	TRBV29-1	12	TRBJ2-7	NA	CSGSGPSYEQYF	TGCAGCGGATCGGGCCCTTCCTACGAGCAGTACTTC
NA	TRBV5-1	16	TRBJ2-1	TRBD2	CASSPFRSGSFNEQFF	TGCGCCAGCAGCCCTTTCCGGAGCGGGAGCTTCAATGAGCAGTTCTTC
NA	TRBV15	16	TRBJ2-5	NA	CATSRDAGQGGETQYF	TGTGCCACCAGCAGAGATGCAGGACAGGGAGGGGAGACCCAGTACTTC
NA	TRBV5-4	13	TRBJ2-7	NA	CASSPDSRYEQYF	TGTGCCAGCAGTCCCGACAGCCGCTACGAGCAGTACTTC
NA	TRBV29-1	14	TRBJ1-2	NA	CSVENQGPNYGYTF	TGCAGCGTTGAGAACCAGGGGCCAAACTATGGCTACACCTTC
NA	TRBV5-1	14	TRBJ2-7	TRBD1	CASSLGTARYEQYF	TGCGCCAGCAGCTTAGGGACAGCCCGATACGAGCAGTACTTC
NA	TRBV18	19	TRBJ2-3	TRBD2	CASSPDGQTSSGSTDTQYF	TGTGCCAGCTCACCAGACGGACAAACCTCTAGCGGATCCACAGATACGCAGTATTTT
NA	TRBV5-6	12	TRBJ2-1	TRBD1	CASSFLGQGQFF	TGTGCCAGCAGCTTTCTGGGACAGGGCCAGTTCTTC
NA	TRBV19	17	TRBJ1-1	TRBD1	CASRPLPGQGRNTEAFF	TGTGCCAGTAGGCCTTTACCGGGACAGGGTCGCAACACTGAAGCTTTCTTT
NA	TRBV27	14	TRBJ2-7	TRBD2	CASSLGGGVGEQYF	TGTGCCAGCAGTTTGGGGGGAGGGGTAGGCGAGCAGTACTTC
NA	TRBV27	18	TRBJ2-7	NA	CASSLRRTEAGASYEQYF	TGTGCCAGCAGTTTACGGCGGACAGAGGCGGGTGCATCCTACGAGCAGTACTTC
NA	TRBV11-2	14	TRBJ2-5	NA	CASSLGRIEETQYF	TGTGCCAGCAGCTTAGGAAGGATTGAGGAGACCCAGTACTTC
NA	TRBV11-2	19	TRBJ2-4	TRBD2	CASSLVWEGDRLAKNIQYF	TGTGCCAGCAGCTTAGTGTGGGAGGGCGATCGCTTGGCCAAAAACATTCAGTACTTC
once	TRBV18	16	TRBJ2-2	NA	CASSSDYLANTGELFF	TGTGCCAGCTCATCAGACTACCTCGCGAACACCGGGGAGCTGTTTTTT
NA	TRBV7-9	17	TRBJ2-1	TRBD2	CASSSISGTSGRYEQFF	TGTGCCAGCAGCTCGATCTCCGGGACTAGCGGGAGGTATGAGCAGTTCTTC
NA	TRBV28	15	TRBJ2-3	NA	CASSTGKSSTDTQYF	TGTGCCAGCAGTACCGGGAAGTCTAGCACAGATACGCAGTATTTT
NA	TRBV11-2	12	TRBJ2-1	TRBD2	CASSFGGDEQFF	TGTGCCAGCAGCTTTGGGGGGGATGAGCAGTTCTTC
NA	TRBV28	14	TRBJ2-4	TRBD2	CASSSGGSKNIQYF	TGTGCCAGCAGCTCGGGGGGGTCCAAAAACATTCAGTACTTC
NA	TRBV6-5	14	TRBJ2-7	TRBD2	CASSHAAGDYEQYF	TGTGCCAGCAGCCACGCCGCGGGAGATTACGAGCAGTACTTC
NA	TRBV11-2	15	TRBJ2-7	TRBD1	CASSFRTGSYYEQYF	TGTGCCAGCAGCTTTCGGACAGGGAGCTACTACGAGCAGTACTTC
NA	TRBV11-2	17	TRBJ2-1	NA	CASSPQWPSEKNNEQFF	TGTGCCAGCAGCCCCCAGTGGCCCAGCGAAAAAAACAATGAGCAGTTCTTC
NA	TRBV27	13	TRBJ2-1	NA	CASSFLGGNEQFF	TGTGCCAGCAGTTTCCTCGGGGGAAATGAGCAGTTCTTC
NA	TRBV9	15	TRBJ1-1	NA	CASSVGIGSGTEAFF	TGTGCCAGCAGCGTAGGTATAGGGTCGGGCACTGAAGCTTTCTTT
NA	TRBV6-5	15	TRBJ2-7	TRBD1	CASRLTGGASYEQYF	TGTGCCAGCAGACTAACAGGGGGCGCATCCTACGAGCAGTACTTC
NA	TRBV7-9	15	TRBJ2-1	TRBD2	CASSLAWAGEGEQFF	TGTGCCAGCAGCTTAGCGTGGGCGGGGGAAGGTGAGCAGTTCTTC
NA	TRBV27	14	TRBJ2-7	NA	CASSLASGTYEQYF	TGTGCCAGCAGTTTAGCCTCCGGGACCTACGAGCAGTACTTC
NA	TRBV11-2	12	TRBJ1-4	NA	CASSLANEKLFF	TGTGCCAGCAGCTTAGCTAATGAAAAACTGTTTTTT
NA	TRBV5-6	15	TRBJ2-5	NA	CASSPPSGGQETQYF	TGTGCCAGCAGCCCACCGTCCGGGGGGCAGGAGACCCAGTACTTC
NA	TRBV7-6	13	TRBJ2-5	NA	CASSFRLKETQYF	TGTGCCAGCAGCTTTAGGCTCAAAGAGACCCAGTACTTC
NA	TRBV9	16	TRBJ1-1	TRBD1	CASSVESGDRGQKAFF	TGTGCCAGCAGCGTAGAATCGGGTGACAGGGGACAAAAAGCTTTCTTT
NA	TRBV5-1	14	TRBJ2-7	NA	CASSFGSPLYEQYF	TGCGCCAGCAGCTTCGGGTCCCCCTTGTACGAGCAGTACTTC
NA	TRBV7-8	16	TRBJ2-7	TRBD2	CASSLELAGGPYEQYF	TGTGCCAGCAGCTTAGAATTGGCGGGAGGGCCCTACGAGCAGTACTTC
NA	TRBV6-5	13	TRBJ2-5	NA	CASKGGALETQYF	TGTGCCAGCAAAGGGGGGGCTCTAGAGACCCAGTACTTC
NA	TRBV27	14	TRBJ2-7	TRBD2	CASSRGGRGRLQYF	TGTGCCAGCAGTCGGGGCGGGAGGGGTAGGTTGCAGTACTTC
NA	TRBV7-9	13	TRBJ1-3	NA	CASRQGSGNTIYF	TGTGCCAGCAGACAGGGCTCTGGAAACACCATATATTTT
NA	TRBV7-9	14	TRBJ2-1	TRBD1	CASSLGQPNNEQFF	TGTGCCAGCAGCTTGGGACAGCCGAACAATGAGCAGTTCTTC
NA	TRBV18	16	TRBJ2-2	TRBD1	CASSLDRVLNSGELFF	TGTGCCAGCTCACTCGACAGGGTTCTTAATTCCGGGGAGCTGTTTTTT
NA	TRBV29-1	14	TRBJ1-2	TRBD1	CSGIPGQGSSGYTF	TGCAGCGGTATACCGGGACAGGGGTCTTCGGGCTACACCTTC
NA	TRBV7-8	14	TRBJ1-1	NA	CASSLQGTAYEAFF	TGTGCCAGCAGCTTGCAGGGAACAGCTTATGAAGCTTTCTTT
NA	TRBV27	15	TRBJ2-3	TRBD2	CASTSGGRSTDTQYF	TGTGCCAGCACCTCGGGCGGGAGAAGCACAGATACGCAGTATTTT
NA	TRBV7-9	13	TRBJ2-7	NA	CASSLEGVNEQYF	TGTGCCAGCAGCTTAGAGGGGGTAAACGAGCAGTACTTC
once	TRBV27	16	TRBJ2-3	TRBD2	CASSPGLAGSTDTQYF	TGTGCCAGCAGTCCGGGACTAGCGGGGAGCACAGATACGCAGTATTTT
once	TRBV7-9	15	TRBJ2-7	NA	CASSAEGSAAYEQYF	TGTGCCAGCAGCGCTGAAGGGTCGGCAGCCTACGAGCAGTACTTC
NA	TRBV11-2	16	TRBJ2-7	TRBD2	CASSGRTSGRADEQYF	TGTGCCAGCAGCGGTCGCACTAGCGGGAGGGCAGATGAGCAGTACTTC
NA	TRBV28	13	TRBJ1-2	NA	CASSGFPNYGYTF	TGTGCCAGCAGCGGCTTCCCTAACTATGGCTACACCTTC
once	TRBV29-1	15	TRBJ2-7	TRBD1	CSVEAPGQGVDEQYF	TGCAGCGTTGAAGCCCCGGGACAGGGGGTCGACGAGCAGTACTTC
NA	TRBV7-9	15	TRBJ2-7	NA	CASSSTKGDSYEQYF	TGTGCCAGCAGCTCCACGAAGGGGGACTCCTACGAGCAGTACTTC
NA	TRBV5-4	12	TRBJ2-1	NA	CATFNGANEQFF	TGTGCCACGTTTAACGGCGCCAATGAGCAGTTCTTC
NA	TRBV27	12	TRBJ1-2	NA	CASSTGPGGYTF	TGTGCCAGCAGCACGGGACCGGGCGGCTACACCTTC
NA	TRBV27	11	TRBJ2-5	NA	CASGGGETQYF	TGTGCCAGCGGAGGGGGAGAGACCCAGTACTTC
NA	TRBV10-1	13	TRBJ2-7	NA	CATLGPPAYEQYF	TGCGCCACTCTAGGCCCCCCAGCCTACGAGCAGTACTTC
NA	TRBV29-1	10	TRBJ2-1	NA	CSVGGHEQFF	TGCAGCGTTGGTGGGCATGAGCAGTTCTTC